This T cell receptor (beta chain) emerged from a study of blood T cell repertoires in COVID-19. For the study at large: COVID-19 samples from acute and convalescent phases originated in the United States, Italy and Spain.

The repertoire was sequenced with immunoSEQ multiplex PCR; TCRdb's copy has only in-frame clones and lacks some. The profile shows about 330,000 clones, about nine tenths of them singletons. In this sample, this clone turned up a few times. The CDR3 has 14 residues. Trimming cost V 2 bases and J 7 bases, with 14 bases left between them. Germline V gives CDR1 SEHNR, CDR2 FQNEAQ (reference sequence). The J gene is TRBJ1-2, the V gene TRBV7-9; D not resolved. The source is a young man with COVID-19, enrolled during active disease. The sample taken for sequencing was peripheral blood. CDR3 bases: TGTGCCAGCAGCTTATCGGGAAGTTCGGGTGGCTACACCTTC. Its translation is CASSLSGSSGGYTF.